The 20 T cell receptor beta chains below come from one sample, sequenced in a study of T-cell memory formation after mild COVID-19. MiXCR was run by TCRdb on the 5' RACE reads, yielding one entry per CDR3 protein. The sample lists just under 150,000 distinct CDR3 sequences, roughly a fifth occurring once. Specimen: PBMCs or a T cell subset sorted from them (not recorded which). The receptors here all came from an adult woman who had mild COVID-19 (a few samples of this study predate the infection). Cell type and time point are not known.

The V and J genes are TRBV5-1 and TRBJ2-1; D not certain. The germline V gene encodes CDR1 SGHRS and CDR2 YFSETQ. Trimming removed 4 bases at V and 9 bases at J, with 23 bases between. This CDR3 contains 16 residues. CDR3 in DNA: TGCGCCAGCAGCCTTACTCCGGGTTCAGGTATAGGTGAGCAGTTCTTC. Amino acids: CASSLTPGSGIGEQFF.

A few counts support this clonotype. This chain joins TRBV5-1 and TRBJ2-6; TRBD1 matches 9 bases. The germline V gene has CDR1 SGHRS and CDR2 YFSETQ. This CDR3 has 15 amino acids. Losses at the gene ends were 4 bases for V and 4 bases for J; bases not matched to a gene: 3. CDR3 protein: CASSAQGAGANVLTF. The CDR3 DNA reads as TGCGCCAGCAGCGCACAGGGGGCCGGGGCCAACGTCCTGACTTTC.

The chain links TRBV10-3 to TRBJ2-7, with TRBD1 matching 12 bases. Germline loops: CDR1 ENHRY, CDR2 SYGVKD. This CDR3 has 13 amino acids. Trimming cost V 10 bases and J 7 bases; bases outside gene matches: 8. In DNA, the CDR3 is TGTGCCACGACCGGGACAGGGGGCACGGAGCAGTACTTC. The encoded protein is CATTGTGGTEQYF.

This clonotype has more than one count but fewer than ten. In DNA, the CDR3 is TGTGCCAGCAGCCAAATACTGACTAGCGGGGGACAAGAGACCCAGTACTTC. It specifies CASSQILTSGGQETQYF. The chain carries TRBV4-2 and TRBJ2-5, with 12 nucleotides matching TRBD2. V gave up 2 bases and J gave up 2 bases; unmatched junction bases: 6. The CDR3 extends over 17 amino acids. Germline loops: CDR1 LGHNA, CDR2 YNFKEQ.

The chain is built from TRBV5-6 and TRBJ1-2; D is ambiguous. Germline-derived CDR1 and CDR2 are SGHDT and YYEEEE. This CDR3 is built from 15 residues. Trimming pared 6 bases from V and 5 bases from J, leaving 20 bases between. In DNA, the CDR3 is TGTGCCAGCACCGCCGTCCGGAGAGCCCTTTATGGCTACACCTTC. This encodes CASTAVRRALYGYTF.

This clonotype has a count of ten or more. The chain couples TRBV15 to TRBJ1-2; D unresolved. The CDR3 sequence is 13 residues long. Germline V CDR1 and CDR2: LNHNV, YYDKDF (reference sequence). The V and J ends lost 1 base and 0 bases respectively, with 3 bases between them. The CDR3 loop reads CATSRGTNYGYTF. CDR3 nucleotide sequence: TGTGCCACCAGCAGAGGGACTAACTATGGCTACACCTTC.

This clonotype was recorded a few times. The rearrangement joins TRBV20-1 to TRBJ1-5, with no clear D. V was clipped by 2 bases and J by 3 bases, with 8 bases between them. Germline CDR1 is DFQATT and CDR2 is SNEGSKA (reference sequence). The CDR3 covers 13 residues. DNA of the CDR3: TGCAGTGCTAGATCGGAAGCCAATCAGCCCCAGCATTTT. It translates to CSARSEANQPQHF.

The CDR3 sequence: CARFGLSRSEQYF. The CDR3 nucleotides read TGTGCCAGGTTTGGACTATCGAGGTCCGAGCAGTACTTC. The J gene is TRBJ2-7, the V gene TRBV6-2 or TRBV6-3; D may be TRBD2 (6 bases). V was trimmed by 9 bases and J by 6 bases, leaving 18 bases between them. The CDR3 has 13 amino acids. The germline gives CDR1 MNHEY, CDR2 SVGEGT.

The J gene is TRBJ1-1, the V gene TRBV6-6; unclear D gene. Germline CDR1 MNHNY, CDR2 SVGAGI (reference sequence). The CDR3 is 13 residues long. Deletions cut 6 bases from V and 2 bases from J, with 10 bases between. CDR3 nucleotide sequence: TGTGCCAGCAGGGTGGGGTCTAACACTGAAGCTTTCTTT. Its translation is CASRVGSNTEAFF.

The chain couples TRBV11-1 to TRBJ1-4; D unclear. V was pared by 7 bases and J by 0 bases, with 15 bases between. CDR1 is SGHAT, CDR2 FQDESV, per germline (reference sequence). This CDR3 has 16 residues. The CDR3 coding sequence is TGTGCCAGCACGCTCGGGATAGATGCAACTAATGAAAAACTGTTTTTT. It codes for CASTLGIDATNEKLFF.

J is TRBJ2-1 and V is TRBV6-1; 10 bases agree with TRBD2. Unmatched junction bases numbered 5, after V lost 3 bases and J lost 3 bases. This CDR3 spans 16 amino acids. In germline, CDR1 is MNHNS, CDR2 SASEGT. The CDR3 is CASSESGGARYNEQFF. CDR3 in DNA: TGTGCCAGCAGTGAGAGCGGGGGGGCCCGCTACAATGAGCAGTTCTTC.

This clonotype showed up just a few times. V and J are TRBV5-6 and TRBJ1-1; maybe TRBD1 (5 bases). V dropped 4 bases and J dropped 10 bases, with 20 bases sitting between them. CDR1 is SGHDT and CDR2 is YYEEEE in the germline V gene. This CDR3 spans 14 amino acids. The CDR3 protein is CASSNGMDNVGAFF. The DNA for the CDR3 is TGTGCCAGCAGCAACGGGATGGACAACGTGGGAGCTTTCTTT.

The rearrangement joins TRBV7-9 to TRBJ2-2; 11 bases are a match to TRBD2. CDR3 size: 16 residues. In germline, CDR1 is SEHNR, CDR2 FQNEAQ (reference sequence). Trimming removed 5 bases from V and 5 bases from J; junction bases left unmatched: 7. The CDR3 spells CASSLGTSGDTGELFF. DNA for the CDR3: TGTGCCAGCAGCCTGGGGACTAGCGGAGATACCGGGGAGCTGTTTTTT.

The chain's CDR3 is CASSSAFGSHLYEQYF. CDR3 nucleotide sequence: TGTGCCAGCAGTTCCGCCTTTGGCAGCCACCTCTACGAGCAGTACTTC. The chain couples TRBV27 to TRBJ2-7; D gene ambiguous. Trimming removed 4 bases from V and 3 bases from J, with 19 bases in between. The CDR3 contains 16 residues. From germline, CDR1 is MNHEY and CDR2 SMNVEV (reference sequence).

This clonotype was counted a few times. The chain employs TRBV27 and TRBJ2-7; 8 positions match TRBD2. The V gene's germline CDR1 is MNHEY and CDR2 SMNVEV (reference sequence). V gave up 0 bases and J gave up 0 bases; unmatched junction bases: 10. CDR3 length equals 18 residues. Written as DNA, the CDR3 is TGTGCCAGCAGTTTATCCCTTCCGCAGCGGGGGAGCTCCTACGAGCAGTACTTC. Its protein is CASSLSLPQRGSSYEQYF.

V usage is TRBV20-1 and J usage is TRBJ1-3; 8 positions match TRBD1. Trimming cost V 6 bases and J 0 bases; bases outside gene matches: 13. This CDR3 region has 17 residues. Looked up from germline, CDR1 is DFQATT and CDR2 is SNEGSKA (reference sequence). CDR3 coding DNA: TGCAGTGCATCCCCAAGGGGACAGGACAACTCTGGAAACACCATATATTTT. This translates into CSASPRGQDNSGNTIYF.

There are a few counts of this clonotype. The rearrangement links TRBV2 to TRBJ2-5; D tentatively reads TRBD1 or TRBD2 (5 bases each). The CDR3 covers 13 residues. Germline CDR1 and CDR2: SNHLY and FYNNEI. V was pared by 6 bases and J by 5 bases, with 13 bases between. This chain's CDR3 is CASSPDGTETQYF. The DNA of the CDR3 is TGTGCCAGCAGCCCGGACGGGACGGAGACCCAGTACTTC.

CDR3 in amino acids: CSASGTDNTGELFF. Here the CDR3 DNA reads TGCAGTGCTAGCGGGACAGACAACACCGGGGAGCTGTTTTTT. The chain combines TRBV20-1 with TRBJ2-2; 7 bases align to TRBD1. This CDR3 is built from 14 residues. V was pared by 3 bases and J by 2 bases, with 3 bases of the junction left unmatched. CDR1 and CDR2 (germline): DFQATT, SNEGSKA (reference sequence).

The V gene is TRBV5-1, the J gene TRBJ2-7; a possible D gene is TRBD2 (5 bases). Germline CDR1 and CDR2: SGHRS and YFSETQ. The V and J ends lost 0 bases and 1 base respectively, with 14 bases between them. CDR3 length: 16 amino acids. The CDR3: CASSLDWASKSYEQYF. The CDR3 region has the DNA TGCGCCAGCAGCTTGGATTGGGCTAGCAAATCCTACGAGCAGTACTTC.

The chain links TRBV12-3 or TRBV12-4 to TRBJ2-7; D is ambiguous. V was trimmed by 0 bases and J by 5 bases, leaving 11 bases between them. CDR3 length: 14 residues. CDR3 nucleotide sequence: TGTGCCAGCAGTTTAGCGCCCCTTGTGGACGAGCAGTACTTC. Encoded protein: CASSLAPLVDEQYF.